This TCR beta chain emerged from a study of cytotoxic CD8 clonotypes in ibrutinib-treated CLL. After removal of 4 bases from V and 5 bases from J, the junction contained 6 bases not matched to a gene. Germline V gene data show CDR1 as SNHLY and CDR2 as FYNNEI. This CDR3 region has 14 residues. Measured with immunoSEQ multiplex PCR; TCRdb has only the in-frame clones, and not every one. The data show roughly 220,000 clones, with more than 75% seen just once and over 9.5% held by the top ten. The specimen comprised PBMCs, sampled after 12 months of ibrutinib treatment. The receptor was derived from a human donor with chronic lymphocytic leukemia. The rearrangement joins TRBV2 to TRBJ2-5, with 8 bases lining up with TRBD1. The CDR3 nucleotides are TGTGCCAGCAGTGGGGACAGGTCCAGGGAGACCCAGTACTTC. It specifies CASSGDRSRETQYF.